This is a list of T cell receptor beta chains from one sample in a study of T cells in Graves' hyperthyroidism and ophthalmopathy. TCRdb re-called the multiplex PCR reads with MiXCR, one entry per CDR3 protein. The sample gives approximately 370,000 distinct CDR3 sequences, about a sixth of which show up once; almost 35% is in the top ten. Sequencing was done on a sample of blood. These receptor sequences come from a woman aged 25 to 39 with Graves' hyperthyroidism that later progressed to Graves' ophthalmopathy. The CDR3 runs from the conserved cysteine through the conserved F or W. The D gene is left open where the match is weak. Rows may omit the clone size; those that give it use once, few, many or a size class.

V	size	J	D	CDR3	DNA
TRBV19	.	TRBJ2-2	.	CASSIPRDNTGELFF	TGTGCCAGTAGTATCCCCAGGGATAACACCGGGGAGCTGTTTTTT
TRBV20-1	.	TRBJ2-1	.	CSATSKSSESSYNEQFF	TGCAGTGCTACGTCGAAGAGCAGCGAGAGCTCCTACAATGAGCAGTTCTTC
TRBV28	.	TRBJ2-5	.	CASSTSDDSVAETQYF	TGTGCCAGCAGTACCTCAGACGACTCCGTGGCAGAGACCCAGTACTTC
TRBV29-1	.	TRBJ2-1	.	CSVELANAYNEQFF	TGCAGCGTTGAGTTAGCGAACGCATACAATGAGCAGTTCTTC
TRBV2	many	TRBJ2-1	TRBD1	CASSDSGGSYNEQFF	TGTGCCAGCAGTGACTCAGGGGGATCCTACAATGAGCAGTTCTTC
TRBV14	.	TRBJ2-3	.	CASSQEDPTDTQYF	TGTGCCAGCAGCCAGGAGGACCCCACAGATACGCAGTATTTT
TRBV7-9	few	TRBJ2-7	.	CASSSPKPDSNYEQYF	TGTGCCAGCAGCTCACCCAAGCCGGACAGCAACTACGAGCAGTACTTC
TRBV11-2	.	TRBJ1-1	.	CASSLGTGSGTEAFF	TGTGCCAGCAGCTTGGGAACAGGCTCAGGTACTGAAGCTTTCTTT
TRBV2	many	TRBJ2-7	.	CARRQDNYEQYF	TGTGCCAGACGACAGGACAACTACGAGCAGTACTTC
TRBV27	many	TRBJ2-1	.	CASRERRNEQFF	TGTGCCAGCAGAGAGCGGCGCAATGAGCAGTTCTTC
TRBV10-3	many	TRBJ2-7	TRBD1	CAAGDRGAEEQYF	TGTGCCGCCGGGGACAGGGGGGCGGAAGAGCAGTACTTC
TRBV25-1	.	TRBJ2-7	TRBD1	CASSEDTGGEGEQYF	TGTGCCAGCAGTGAGGACACAGGGGGCGAAGGCGAGCAGTACTTC
TRBV6-1	many	TRBJ2-5	.	CATSLYKQETQYF	TGTGCCACCAGTTTATACAAGCAAGAGACCCAGTACTTC
TRBV20-1	.	TRBJ1-5	TRBD1	CSAKVLDRDQPQHF	TGCAGTGCTAAGGTCCTCGACAGGGATCAGCCCCAGCATTTT
TRBV28	.	TRBJ2-1	.	CASSFSAAAVDEQFF	TGTGCCAGCAGTTTTTCAGCGGCAGCCGTGGATGAGCAGTTCTTC